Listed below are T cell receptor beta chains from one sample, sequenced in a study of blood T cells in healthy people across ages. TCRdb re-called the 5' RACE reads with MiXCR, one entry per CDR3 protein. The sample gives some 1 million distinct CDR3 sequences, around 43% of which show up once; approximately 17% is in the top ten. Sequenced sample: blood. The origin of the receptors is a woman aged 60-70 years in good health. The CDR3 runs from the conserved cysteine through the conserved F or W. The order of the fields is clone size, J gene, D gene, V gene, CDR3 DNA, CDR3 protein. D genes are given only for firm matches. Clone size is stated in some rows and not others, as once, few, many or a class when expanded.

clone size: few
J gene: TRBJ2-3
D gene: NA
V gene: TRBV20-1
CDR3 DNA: TGCAGTGCCCCCCTTCGGGGGACAGATACGCAGTATTTT
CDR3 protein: CSAPLRGTDTQYF

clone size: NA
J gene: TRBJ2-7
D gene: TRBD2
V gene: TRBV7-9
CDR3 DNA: TGTGCCAGCAGCTGGGCTAGCGGTTATTCCTACGAGCAGTACTTC
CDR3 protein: CASSWASGYSYEQYF

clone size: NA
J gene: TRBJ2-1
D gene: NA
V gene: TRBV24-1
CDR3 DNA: TGTGCCGCCAGTGAACGATCCGGGACCATCAATGAGCAGTTCTTC
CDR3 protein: CAASERSGTINEQFF

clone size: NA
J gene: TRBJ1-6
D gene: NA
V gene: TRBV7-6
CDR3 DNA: TGTGCCAGCAGCGCCGGGACGGCCAATTCACCCCTCCACTTT
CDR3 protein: CASSAGTANSPLHF

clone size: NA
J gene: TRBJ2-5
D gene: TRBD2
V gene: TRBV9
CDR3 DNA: TGTGCCAGCAGCGTAGAGGGGAGGCTAGCGGGATTTGAGACCCAGTACTTC
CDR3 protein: CASSVEGRLAGFETQYF

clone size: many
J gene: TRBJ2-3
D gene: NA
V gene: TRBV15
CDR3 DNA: TGTGCCTCCTCCCCCTTGGAGGGGAGGACAGATACGCAGTATTTT
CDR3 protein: CASSPLEGRTDTQYF

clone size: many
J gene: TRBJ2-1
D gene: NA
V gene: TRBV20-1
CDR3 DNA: TGCAGTGCTAAAGACGGATACAATGAGCAGTTCTTC
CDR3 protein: CSAKDGYNEQFF

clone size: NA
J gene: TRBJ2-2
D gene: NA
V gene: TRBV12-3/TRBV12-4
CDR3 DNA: TGTGCCAGCAATCGGGCGGGGCAGACCACCGGGGAGCTGTTTTTT
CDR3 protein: CASNRAGQTTGELFF

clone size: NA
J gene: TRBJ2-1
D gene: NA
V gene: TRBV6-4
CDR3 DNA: TGTGCCAGCAGCCCAGAGGGAGGGGGAATCAATGAGCAGTTCTTC
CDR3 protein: CASSPEGGGINEQFF

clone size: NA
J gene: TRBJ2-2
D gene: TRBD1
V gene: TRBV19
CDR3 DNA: TGTGCCGCGTCAGACAGGGTGTACACCGGGGAGCTGTTTTTT
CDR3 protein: CAASDRVYTGELFF

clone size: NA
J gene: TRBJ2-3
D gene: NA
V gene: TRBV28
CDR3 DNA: TGTGCCAGCAGTTTGTTTAGCGATACAGAGACGCAGTATTTT
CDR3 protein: CASSLFSDTETQYF

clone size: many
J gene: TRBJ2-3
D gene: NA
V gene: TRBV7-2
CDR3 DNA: TGTGCCAGCAGCTCGGCCCGGACCGACACAGATACGCAGTATTTT
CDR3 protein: CASSSARTDTDTQYF

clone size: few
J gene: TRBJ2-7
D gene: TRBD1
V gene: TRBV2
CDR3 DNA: TGTGCCAGCCGGGGTCAGGGACAGATCTCCTACGAGCAGTACTTC
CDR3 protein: CASRGQGQISYEQYF

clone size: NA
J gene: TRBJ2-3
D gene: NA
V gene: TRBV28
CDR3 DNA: TGTGCCAGCAGGACGGCGGGGATCGATACGCAGTATTTT
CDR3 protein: CASRTAGIDTQYF

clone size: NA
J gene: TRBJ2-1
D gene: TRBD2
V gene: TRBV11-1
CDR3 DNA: TGTGCCAGCAGCTCAGGGGTCGGGACTAGTTTCTACAATGAGCAGTTCTTC
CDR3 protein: CASSSGVGTSFYNEQFF

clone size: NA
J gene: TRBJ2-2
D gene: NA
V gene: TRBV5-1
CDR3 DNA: TGCGCCAGCAGCTTAACAGGGCAGAACACCGGGGAGCTGTTTTTT
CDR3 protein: CASSLTGQNTGELFF

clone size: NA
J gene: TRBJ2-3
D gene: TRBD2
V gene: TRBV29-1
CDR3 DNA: TGCAGCGTACCGACTAGCGGTAGCACAGATACGCAGTATTTT
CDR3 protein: CSVPTSGSTDTQYF

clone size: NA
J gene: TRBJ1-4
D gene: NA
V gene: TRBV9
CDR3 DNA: TGTGCCAGCAGCGTAGCTAGCGGCGTACCAAATGAAAAACTGTTTTTT
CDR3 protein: CASSVASGVPNEKLFF

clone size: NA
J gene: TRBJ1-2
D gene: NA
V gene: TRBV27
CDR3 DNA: TGTGCCAGCAGTCCAGTACAGGGTGGAAGTGGCTACACCTTC
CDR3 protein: CASSPVQGGSGYTF

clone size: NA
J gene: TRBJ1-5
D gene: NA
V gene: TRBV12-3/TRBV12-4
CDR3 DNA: TGTGCCAGCAGTCCCGGGAGGCTCTTCACTCAGCCCCAGCATTTT
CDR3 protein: CASSPGRLFTQPQHF

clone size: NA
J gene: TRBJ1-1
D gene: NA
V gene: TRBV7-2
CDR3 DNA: TGTGCCAGCAGCCACAACAGGGATTCGTACACTGAAGCTTTCTTT
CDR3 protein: CASSHNRDSYTEAFF

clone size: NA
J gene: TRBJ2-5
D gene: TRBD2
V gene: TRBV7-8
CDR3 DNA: TGTGCCAGCAGCCTACTCAGAGGGAGGGCCGGTGAGACCCAGTACTTC
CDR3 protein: CASSLLRGRAGETQYF

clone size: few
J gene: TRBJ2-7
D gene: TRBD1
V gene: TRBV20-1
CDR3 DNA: TGCAGTGCTAGAACAAGGACAGGGCTCTACGAGCAGTACTTC
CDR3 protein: CSARTRTGLYEQYF

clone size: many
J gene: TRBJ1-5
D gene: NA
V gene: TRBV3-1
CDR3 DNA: TGTGCCAGCAGCCAGGGACCAAATCAGCCCCAGCATTTT
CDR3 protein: CASSQGPNQPQHF

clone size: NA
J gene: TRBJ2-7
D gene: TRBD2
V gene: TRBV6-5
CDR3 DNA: TGTGCCAGCAGGCCGGGACTAGCGTTCAATGAGCAGTACTTC
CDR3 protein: CASRPGLAFNEQYF

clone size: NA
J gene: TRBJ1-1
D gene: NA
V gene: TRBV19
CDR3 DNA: TGTGCCAGTAGAGCCGGCAGGGGCCCTGAAGCTTTCTTT
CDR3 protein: CASRAGRGPEAFF

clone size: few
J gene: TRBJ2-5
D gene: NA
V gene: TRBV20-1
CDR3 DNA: TGCAGTGCTAGAGATAGCAGGGGCGGGAAGACCCAGTACTTC
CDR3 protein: CSARDSRGGKTQYF

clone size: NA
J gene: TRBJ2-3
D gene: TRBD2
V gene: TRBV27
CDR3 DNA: TGTACCAGCAGTTCGGGCGGGAGTCGCGCAGATACGCAGTATTTT
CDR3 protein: CTSSSGGSRADTQYF

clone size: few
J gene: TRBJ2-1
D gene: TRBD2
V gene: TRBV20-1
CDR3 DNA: TGCAGTGCTAGAGTGGCGGGAGGGATGGGGAATGAGCAGTTCTTC
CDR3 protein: CSARVAGGMGNEQFF

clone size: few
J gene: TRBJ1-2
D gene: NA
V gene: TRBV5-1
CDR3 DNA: TGCGCCAGCAGCTCGGGGAATCGTGATGGCTACACCTTC
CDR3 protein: CASSSGNRDGYTF

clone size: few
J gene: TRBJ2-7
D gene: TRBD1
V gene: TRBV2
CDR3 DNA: TGTGCCAGCCAGGACAGGCTTCGCTCCTACGAGCAGTACTTC
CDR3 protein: CASQDRLRSYEQYF

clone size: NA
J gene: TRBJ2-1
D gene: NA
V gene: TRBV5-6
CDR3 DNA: TGTGCCAGCACCTTGAACGGGGGATCAAAGAATGAGCAGTTCTTC
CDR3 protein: CASTLNGGSKNEQFF

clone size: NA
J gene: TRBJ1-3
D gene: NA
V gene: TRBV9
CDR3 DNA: TGTGCCAGCAGCGTAGATGCCGGAGAGAGAAACACCATATATTTT
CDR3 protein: CASSVDAGERNTIYF

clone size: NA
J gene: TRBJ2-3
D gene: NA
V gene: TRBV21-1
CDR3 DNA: TGTGCCAGCAGCCGAGTTAATACGCAGTATTTT
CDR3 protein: CASSRVNTQYF

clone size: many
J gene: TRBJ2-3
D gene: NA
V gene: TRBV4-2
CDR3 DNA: TGTGCCAGCAGCCAAGATTTAAGTGATACGCAGTATTTT
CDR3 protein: CASSQDLSDTQYF

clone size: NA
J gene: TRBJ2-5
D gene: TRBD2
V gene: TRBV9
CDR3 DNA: TGTGCCAGCGGAAGCGGGATTGAGCAGTACTTC
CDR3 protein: CASGSGIEQYF

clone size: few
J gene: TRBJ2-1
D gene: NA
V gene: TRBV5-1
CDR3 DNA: TGCGCCAGCAGCCCCGGGAATCTGGAAGAGCAGTTCTTC
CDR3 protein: CASSPGNLEEQFF

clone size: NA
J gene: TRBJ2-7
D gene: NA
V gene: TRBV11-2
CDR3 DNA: TGTGCCAGCAGAACCGACAGTTTGAACTACGAGCAGTACTTC
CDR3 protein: CASRTDSLNYEQYF

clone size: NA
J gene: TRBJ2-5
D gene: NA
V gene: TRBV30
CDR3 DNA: TGTGCCTGGAGGCCCCAGGGAATGGAGACCCAGTACTTC
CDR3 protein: CAWRPQGMETQYF

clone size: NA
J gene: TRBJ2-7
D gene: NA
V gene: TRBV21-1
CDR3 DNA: TGTGCCAGCAGCAAAGCGCTCGCAGGTTCGGTCCCCTCCTACGAGCAGTACTTC
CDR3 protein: CASSKALAGSVPSYEQYF

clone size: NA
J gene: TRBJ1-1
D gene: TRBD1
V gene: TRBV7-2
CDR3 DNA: TGTGCCAGCAGCTTAGCCGGATGGGACAGGGCGAACACTGAAGCTTTCTTT
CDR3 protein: CASSLAGWDRANTEAFF

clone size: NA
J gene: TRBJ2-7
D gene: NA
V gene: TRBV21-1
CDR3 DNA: TGTGCCAGAGGGGGACTAGCGGGCTCCTACGAGCAGTACTTC
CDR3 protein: CARGGLAGSYEQYF

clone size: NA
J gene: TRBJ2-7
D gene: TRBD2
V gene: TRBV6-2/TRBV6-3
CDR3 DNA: TGTGCCAGCAGTTACGTTAGCGGGTCCTACGAGCAGTACTTC
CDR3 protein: CASSYVSGSYEQYF

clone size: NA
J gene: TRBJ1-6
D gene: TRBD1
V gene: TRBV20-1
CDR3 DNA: TGCAGTGCTAAGAAATCGGGACAGGTTAATTCACCCCTCCACTTT
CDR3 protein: CSAKKSGQVNSPLHF

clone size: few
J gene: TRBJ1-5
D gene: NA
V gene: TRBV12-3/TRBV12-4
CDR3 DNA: TGTGCCAGCAGGCAAACGGGGAATCAGCCCCAGCATTTT
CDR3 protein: CASRQTGNQPQHF

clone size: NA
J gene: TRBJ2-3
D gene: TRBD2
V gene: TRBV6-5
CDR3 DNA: TGTGCCAGCAGTTACACAATAGCGGGAGTAGGACCAGATACGCAGTATTTT
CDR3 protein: CASSYTIAGVGPDTQYF

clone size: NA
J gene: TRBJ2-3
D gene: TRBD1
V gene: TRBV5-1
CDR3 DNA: TGCGCCAGCAGCTGGGACCGGGACAGGGGGCGATCAGATACGCAGTATTTT
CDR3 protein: CASSWDRDRGRSDTQYF

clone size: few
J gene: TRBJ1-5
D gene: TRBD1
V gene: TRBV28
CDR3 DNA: TGTGCCAGCAGTTCCCCGGGACAGGGGTATCAGCCCCAGCATTTT
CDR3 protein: CASSSPGQGYQPQHF

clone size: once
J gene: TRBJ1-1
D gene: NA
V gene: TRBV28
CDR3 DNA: TGTGCCAGCGGGGCGGGAAGTTTGAACACTGAAGCTTTCTTT
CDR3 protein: CASGAGSLNTEAFF

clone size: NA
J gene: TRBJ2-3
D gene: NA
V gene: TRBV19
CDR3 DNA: TGTGCCAGTAGTTACGGGACAAACACAGATACGCAGTATTTT
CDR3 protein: CASSYGTNTDTQYF

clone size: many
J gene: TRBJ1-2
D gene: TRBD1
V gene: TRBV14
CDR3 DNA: TGTGCCAGCAGCCACCCCAGGGGGGGGATCTATGGCTACACCTTC
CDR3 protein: CASSHPRGGIYGYTF

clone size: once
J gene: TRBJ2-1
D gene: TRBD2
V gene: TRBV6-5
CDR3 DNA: TGTGCCAGCAGTTACCCGACTAGCGGGAGGGAATGGGGAGAGCAGTTCTTC
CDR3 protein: CASSYPTSGREWGEQFF

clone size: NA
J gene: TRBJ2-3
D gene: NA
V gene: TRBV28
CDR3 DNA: TGTGCCAGCAGTCCGAGGACTTTCACAGATACGCAGTATTTT
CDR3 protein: CASSPRTFTDTQYF

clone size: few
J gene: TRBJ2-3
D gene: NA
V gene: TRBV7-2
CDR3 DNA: TGTGCCAGCAGCCCGCAAGGGGATGGGGGTGGGGCGCAGTATTTT
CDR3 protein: CASSPQGDGGGAQYF

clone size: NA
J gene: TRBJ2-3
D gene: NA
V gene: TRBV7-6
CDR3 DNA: TGTGCCAGCAGCTCGGACGGCCTGACAGAGACGCAGTATTTT
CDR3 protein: CASSSDGLTETQYF

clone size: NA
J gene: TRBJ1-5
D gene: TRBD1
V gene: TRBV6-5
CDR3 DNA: TGTGCCAGCAGAAAGGGACAGGGGGCCTATCAGCCCCAGCATTTT
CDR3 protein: CASRKGQGAYQPQHF